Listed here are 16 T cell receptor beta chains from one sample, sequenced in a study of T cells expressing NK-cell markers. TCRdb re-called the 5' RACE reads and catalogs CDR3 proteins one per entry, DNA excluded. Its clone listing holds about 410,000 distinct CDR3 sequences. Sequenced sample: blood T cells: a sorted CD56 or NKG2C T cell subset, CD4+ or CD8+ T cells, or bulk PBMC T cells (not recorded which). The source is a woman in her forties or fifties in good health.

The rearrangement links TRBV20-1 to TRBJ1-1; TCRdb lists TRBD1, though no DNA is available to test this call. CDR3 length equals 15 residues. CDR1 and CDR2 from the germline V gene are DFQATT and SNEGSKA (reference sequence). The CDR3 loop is CSARDRGEPNTEAFF.

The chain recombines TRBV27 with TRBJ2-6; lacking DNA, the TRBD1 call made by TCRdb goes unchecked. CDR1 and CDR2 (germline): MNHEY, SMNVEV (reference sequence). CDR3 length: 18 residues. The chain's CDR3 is CASSYGQGMVAGANVLTF. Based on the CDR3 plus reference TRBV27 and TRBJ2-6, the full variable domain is EAQVTQNPRYLITVTGKKLTVTCSQNMNHEYMSWYRQDPGLGLRQIYYSMNVEVTDKGDVPEGYKVSRKEKRNFPLILESPSPNQTSLYFCASSYGQGMVAGANVLTFGAGSRLTVL.

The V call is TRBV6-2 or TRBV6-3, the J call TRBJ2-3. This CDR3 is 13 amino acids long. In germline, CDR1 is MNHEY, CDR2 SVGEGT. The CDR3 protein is CASSYRVSDTQYF.

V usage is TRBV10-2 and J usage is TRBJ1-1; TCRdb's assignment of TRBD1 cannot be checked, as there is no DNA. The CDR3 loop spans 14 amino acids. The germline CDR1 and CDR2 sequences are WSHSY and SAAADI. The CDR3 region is CASRPTGANTEAFF.

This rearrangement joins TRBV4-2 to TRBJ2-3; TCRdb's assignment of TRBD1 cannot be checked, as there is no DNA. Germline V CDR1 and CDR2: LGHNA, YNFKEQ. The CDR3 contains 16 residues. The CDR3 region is CASSRRDPGTGDTQYF.

The CDR3 loop is CSSALANEQFF. This rearrangement joins TRBV29-1 to TRBJ2-1. CDR1 is SQVTM, CDR2 ANQGSEA, per germline. This CDR3 contains 11 residues.

This CDR3 reads CASSWGGYDNEQFF. The rearrangement uses TRBV5-1 and TRBJ2-1; absent DNA, TCRdb's TRBD1 call cannot be checked. The CDR3 covers 14 residues. Looked up from germline, CDR1 is SGHRS and CDR2 is YFSETQ.

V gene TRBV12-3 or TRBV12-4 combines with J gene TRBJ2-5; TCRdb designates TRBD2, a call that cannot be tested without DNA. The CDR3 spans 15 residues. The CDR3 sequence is CASSQTGTSQETQYF.

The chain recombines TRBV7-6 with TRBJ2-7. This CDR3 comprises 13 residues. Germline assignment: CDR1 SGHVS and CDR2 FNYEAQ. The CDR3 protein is CASSSLGKREQYF.

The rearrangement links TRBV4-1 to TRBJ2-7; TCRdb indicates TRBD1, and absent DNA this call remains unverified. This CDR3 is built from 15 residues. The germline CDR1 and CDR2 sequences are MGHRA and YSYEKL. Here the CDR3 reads CASSQDRGQLYEQYF.

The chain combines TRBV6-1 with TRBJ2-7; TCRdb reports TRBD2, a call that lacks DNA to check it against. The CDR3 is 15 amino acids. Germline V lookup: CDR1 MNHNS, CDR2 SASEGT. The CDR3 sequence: CASSLQRDPTYEQYF.

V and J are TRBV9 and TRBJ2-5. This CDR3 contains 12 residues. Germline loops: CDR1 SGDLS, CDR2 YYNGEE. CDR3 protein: CASSPDIETQYF.

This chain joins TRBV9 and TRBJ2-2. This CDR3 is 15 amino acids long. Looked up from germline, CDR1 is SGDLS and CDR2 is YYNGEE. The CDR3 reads CASSVNAGVAGELFF.

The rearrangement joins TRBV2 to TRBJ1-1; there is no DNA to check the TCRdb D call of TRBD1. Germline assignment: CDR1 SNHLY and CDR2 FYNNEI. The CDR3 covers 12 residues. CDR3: CASSETDTEAFF.

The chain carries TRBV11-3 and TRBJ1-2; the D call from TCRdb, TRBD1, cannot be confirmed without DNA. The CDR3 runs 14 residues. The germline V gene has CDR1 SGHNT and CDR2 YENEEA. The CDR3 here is CASSLVQGASGYTF.

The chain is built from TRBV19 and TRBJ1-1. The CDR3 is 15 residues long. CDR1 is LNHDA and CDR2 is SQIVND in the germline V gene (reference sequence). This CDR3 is CASSIEGEVNTEAFF.